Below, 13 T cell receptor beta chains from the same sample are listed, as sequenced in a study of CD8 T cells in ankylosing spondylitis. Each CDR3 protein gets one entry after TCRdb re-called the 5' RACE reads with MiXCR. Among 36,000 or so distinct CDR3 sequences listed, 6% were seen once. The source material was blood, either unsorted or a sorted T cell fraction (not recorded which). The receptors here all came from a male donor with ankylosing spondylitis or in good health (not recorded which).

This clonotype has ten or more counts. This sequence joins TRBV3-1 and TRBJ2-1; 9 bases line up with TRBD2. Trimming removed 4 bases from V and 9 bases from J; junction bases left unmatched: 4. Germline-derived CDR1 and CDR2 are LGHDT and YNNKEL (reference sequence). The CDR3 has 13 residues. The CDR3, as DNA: TGTGCCAGCAGCCGGCGGGGGGGCGGTGAGCAGTTCTTC. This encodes CASSRRGGGEQFF.

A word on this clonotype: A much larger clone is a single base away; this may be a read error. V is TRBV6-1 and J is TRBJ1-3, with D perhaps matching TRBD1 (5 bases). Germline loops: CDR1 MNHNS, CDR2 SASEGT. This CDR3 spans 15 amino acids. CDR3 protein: CAGSATWGTGNTIYF. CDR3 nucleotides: TGTGCCGGCAGTGCCACGTGGGGGACTGGAAACACCATATATTTT.

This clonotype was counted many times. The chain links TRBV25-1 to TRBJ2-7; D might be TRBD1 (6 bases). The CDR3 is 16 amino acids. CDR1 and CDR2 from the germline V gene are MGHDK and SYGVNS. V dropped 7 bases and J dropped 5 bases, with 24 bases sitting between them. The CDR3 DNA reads TGTGCCAGCACCCCCATGGGGGCCGACAGGAGGCACGAGCAGTACTTC. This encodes CASTPMGADRRHEQYF.

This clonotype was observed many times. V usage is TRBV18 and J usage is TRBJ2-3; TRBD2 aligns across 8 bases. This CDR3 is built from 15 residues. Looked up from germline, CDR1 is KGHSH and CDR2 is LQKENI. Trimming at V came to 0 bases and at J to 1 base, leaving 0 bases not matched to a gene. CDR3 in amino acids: CASSPPGLGTDTQYF. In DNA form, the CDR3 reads TGTGCCAGCTCACCACCGGGACTAGGCACAGATACGCAGTATTTT.

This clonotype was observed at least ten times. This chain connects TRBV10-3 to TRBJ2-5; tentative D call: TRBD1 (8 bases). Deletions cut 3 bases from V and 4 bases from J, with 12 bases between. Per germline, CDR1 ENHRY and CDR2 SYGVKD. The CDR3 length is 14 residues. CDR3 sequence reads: CAISEQGEGETQYF. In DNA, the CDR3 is TGTGCCATCAGTGAACAGGGGGAGGGAGAGACCCAGTACTTC.

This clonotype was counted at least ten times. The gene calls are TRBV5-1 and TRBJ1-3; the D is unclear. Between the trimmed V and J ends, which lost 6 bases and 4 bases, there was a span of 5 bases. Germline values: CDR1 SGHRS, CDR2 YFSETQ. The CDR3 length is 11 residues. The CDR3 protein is CASTVGNTIYF. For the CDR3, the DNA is TGCGCCAGCACAGTGGGAAACACCATATATTTT.

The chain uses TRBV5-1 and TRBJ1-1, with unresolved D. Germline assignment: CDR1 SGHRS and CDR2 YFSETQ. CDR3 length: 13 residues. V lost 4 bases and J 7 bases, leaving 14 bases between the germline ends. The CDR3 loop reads CASSPDTLLEAFF. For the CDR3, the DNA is TGCGCCAGCAGCCCCGACACCCTCCTTGAAGCTTTCTTT.

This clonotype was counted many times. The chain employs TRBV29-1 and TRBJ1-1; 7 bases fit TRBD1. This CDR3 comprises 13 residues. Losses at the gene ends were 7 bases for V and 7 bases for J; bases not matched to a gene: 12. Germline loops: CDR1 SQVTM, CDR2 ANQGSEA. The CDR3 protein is CSGDTGVYREAFF. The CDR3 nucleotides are TGCAGCGGGGACACAGGGGTCTATCGTGAAGCTTTCTTT.

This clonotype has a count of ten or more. The CDR3 coding sequence is TGTGCCAGCAGTTTCGCTAGCGGTCGACGCTCTGGGGCCAACGTCCTGACTTTC. As protein: CASSFASGRRSGANVLTF. V usage is TRBV12-3 or TRBV12-4 and J usage is TRBJ2-6; 7 bases align to TRBD2. The junction had 8 bases not matched to a gene; V was cut back by 3 bases and J by 0 bases. The CDR3 runs 18 residues.

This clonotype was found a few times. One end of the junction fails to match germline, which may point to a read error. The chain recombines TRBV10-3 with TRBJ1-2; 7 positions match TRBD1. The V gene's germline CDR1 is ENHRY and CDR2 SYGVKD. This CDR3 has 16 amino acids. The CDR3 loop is CASSESPGQRNYGYTF. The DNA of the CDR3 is TGTGCCAGCAGTGAGTCCCCGGGACAGAGAAACTATGGCTACACCTTC.

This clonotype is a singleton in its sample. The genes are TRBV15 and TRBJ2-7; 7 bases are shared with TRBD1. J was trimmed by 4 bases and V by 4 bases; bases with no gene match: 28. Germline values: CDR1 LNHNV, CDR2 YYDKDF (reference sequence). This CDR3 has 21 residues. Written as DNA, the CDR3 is TGTGCCACCAGCAAAGATCAGATTAGGGGGCCGACTTGGACAGGCACTTACGAGCAGTACTTC. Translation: CATSKDQIRGPTWTGTYEQYF.

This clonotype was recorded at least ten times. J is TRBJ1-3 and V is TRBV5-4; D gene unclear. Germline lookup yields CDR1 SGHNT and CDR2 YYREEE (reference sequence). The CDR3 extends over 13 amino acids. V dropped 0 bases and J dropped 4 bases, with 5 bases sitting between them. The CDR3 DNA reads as TGTGCCAGCAGCTTGGAATACGGAAACACCATATATTTT. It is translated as CASSLEYGNTIYF.

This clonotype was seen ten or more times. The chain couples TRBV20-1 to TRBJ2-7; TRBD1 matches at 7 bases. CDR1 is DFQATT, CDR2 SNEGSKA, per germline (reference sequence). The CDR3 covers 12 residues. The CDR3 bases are TGCAGAGCACAGGGGACCCCCTACGAGCAGTACTTC. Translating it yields CRAQGTPYEQYF.